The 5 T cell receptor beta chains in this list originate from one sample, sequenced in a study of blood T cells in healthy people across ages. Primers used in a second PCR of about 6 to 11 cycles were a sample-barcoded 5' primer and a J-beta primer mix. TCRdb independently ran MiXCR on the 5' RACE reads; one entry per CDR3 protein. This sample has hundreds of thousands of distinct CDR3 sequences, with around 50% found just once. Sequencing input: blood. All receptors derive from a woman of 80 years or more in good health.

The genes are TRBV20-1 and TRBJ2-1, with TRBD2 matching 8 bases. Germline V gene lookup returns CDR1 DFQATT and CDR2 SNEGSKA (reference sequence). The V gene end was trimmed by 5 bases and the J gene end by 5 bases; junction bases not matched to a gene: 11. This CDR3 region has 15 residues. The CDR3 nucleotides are TGCAGTGCTTCTCCGGGACTAGGAGGCAACAATGAGCAGTTCTTC. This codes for CSASPGLGGNNEQFF.

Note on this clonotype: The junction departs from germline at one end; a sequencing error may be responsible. The CDR3: CASSSHPEDTQYF. The DNA of the CDR3 is TGTGCTAGCAGCTCCCACCCGGAAGATACGCAGTATTTT. The chain uses TRBV7-7 and TRBJ2-3; D gene ambiguous. Germline lookup yields CDR1 SSHAT and CDR2 FNYEAQ (reference sequence). CDR3 length: 13 residues.

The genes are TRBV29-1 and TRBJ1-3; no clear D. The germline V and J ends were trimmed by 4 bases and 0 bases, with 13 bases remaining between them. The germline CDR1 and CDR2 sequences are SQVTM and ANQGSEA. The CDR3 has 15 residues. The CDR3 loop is CSVAGTENSGNTIYF. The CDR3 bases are TGCAGCGTTGCTGGAACGGAAAACTCTGGAAACACCATATATTTT.

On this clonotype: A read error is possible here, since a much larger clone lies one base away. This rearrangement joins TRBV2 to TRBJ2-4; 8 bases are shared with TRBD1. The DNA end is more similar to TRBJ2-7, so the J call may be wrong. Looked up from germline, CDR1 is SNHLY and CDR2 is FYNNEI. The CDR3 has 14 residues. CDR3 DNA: TGTGCCAGCGGTGAGGAGGACAGGGCCTACGAGCAGTACTTC. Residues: CASGEEDRAYEQYF.

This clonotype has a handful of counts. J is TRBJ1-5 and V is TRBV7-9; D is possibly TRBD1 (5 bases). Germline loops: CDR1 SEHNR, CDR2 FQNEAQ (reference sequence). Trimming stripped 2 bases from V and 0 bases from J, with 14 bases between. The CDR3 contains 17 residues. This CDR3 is CASSLQWQGSSNQPQHF. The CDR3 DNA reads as TGTGCCAGCAGCTTACAATGGCAGGGCTCTAGCAATCAGCCCCAGCATTTT.